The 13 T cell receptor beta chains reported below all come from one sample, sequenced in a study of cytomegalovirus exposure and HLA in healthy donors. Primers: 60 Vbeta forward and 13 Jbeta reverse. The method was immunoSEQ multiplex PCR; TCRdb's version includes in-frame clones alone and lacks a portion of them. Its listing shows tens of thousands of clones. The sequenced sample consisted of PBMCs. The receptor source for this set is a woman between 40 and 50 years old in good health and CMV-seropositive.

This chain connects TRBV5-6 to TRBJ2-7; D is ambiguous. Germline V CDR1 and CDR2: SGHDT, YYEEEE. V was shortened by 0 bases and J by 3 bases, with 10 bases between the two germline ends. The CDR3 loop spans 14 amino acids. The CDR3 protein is CASSLGSSVYEQYF. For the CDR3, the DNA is TGTGCCAGCAGCTTGGGTAGTTCGGTCTACGAGCAGTACTTC. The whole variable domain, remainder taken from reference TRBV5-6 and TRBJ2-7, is DAGVTQSPTHLIKTRGQQVTLRCSPKSGHDTVSWYQQALGQGPQFIFQYYEEEERQRGNFPDRFSGHQFPNYSSELNVNALLLGDSALYLCASSLGSSVYEQYFGPGTRLTVT.

The CDR3 protein is CASSHETRREDEQYF. In DNA, the CDR3 is TGTGCCAGCTCCCATGAGACGAGGCGGGAGGACGAGCAGTACTTC. The rearrangement joins TRBV18 to TRBJ2-7, with TRBD2 matching 8 bases. Germline V lookup: CDR1 KGHSH, CDR2 LQKENI. The CDR3 spans 15 residues. Trimming cost V 6 bases and J 5 bases; bases outside gene matches: 12.

The CDR3 sequence is CASSQVIRQGYRGYTF. The CDR3 nucleotides are TGCGCCAGCAGCCAAGTCATCCGACAGGGATATCGCGGCTACACCTTC. The gene calls are TRBV4-1 and TRBJ1-2; 7 bases line up with TRBD1. V gave up 1 base and J gave up 8 bases; unmatched junction bases: 13. Germline CDR1 and CDR2: MGHRA and YSYEKL. The CDR3 totals 16 residues.

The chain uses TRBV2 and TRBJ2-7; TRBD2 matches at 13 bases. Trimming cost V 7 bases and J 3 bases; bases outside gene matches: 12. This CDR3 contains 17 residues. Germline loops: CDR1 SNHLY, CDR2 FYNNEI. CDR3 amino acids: CASKVHKGLAGNYEQYF. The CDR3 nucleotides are TGTGCCAGCAAGGTACACAAGGGACTAGCGGGGAACTACGAGCAGTACTTC.

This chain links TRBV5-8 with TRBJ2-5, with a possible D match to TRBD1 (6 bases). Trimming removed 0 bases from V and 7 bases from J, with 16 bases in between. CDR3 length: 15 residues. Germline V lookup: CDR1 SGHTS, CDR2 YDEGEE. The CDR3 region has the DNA TGTGCCAGCAGCTTGGCCGGACAGTCGATTGTGACCCAGTACTTC. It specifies CASSLAGQSIVTQYF.

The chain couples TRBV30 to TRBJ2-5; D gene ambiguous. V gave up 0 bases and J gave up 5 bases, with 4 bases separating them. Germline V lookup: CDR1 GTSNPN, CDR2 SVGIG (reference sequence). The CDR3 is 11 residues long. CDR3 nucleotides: TGTGCCTGGAGTGTACGGGAGACCCAGTACTTC. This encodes CAWSVRETQYF.

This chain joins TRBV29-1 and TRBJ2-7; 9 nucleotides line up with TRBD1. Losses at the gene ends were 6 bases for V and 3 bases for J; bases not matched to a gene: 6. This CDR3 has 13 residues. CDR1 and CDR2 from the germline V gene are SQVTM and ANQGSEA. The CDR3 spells CSVLGGQGYEQYF. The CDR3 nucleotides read TGCAGCGTCCTTGGGGGACAGGGCTACGAGCAGTACTTC.

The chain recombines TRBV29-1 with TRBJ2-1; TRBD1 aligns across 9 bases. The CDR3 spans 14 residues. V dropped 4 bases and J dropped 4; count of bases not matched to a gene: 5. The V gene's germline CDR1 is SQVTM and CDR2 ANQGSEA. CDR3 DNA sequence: TGCAGCGTTGTAGGGACAGGGAGGTACAATGAGCAGTTCTTC. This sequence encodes CSVVGTGRYNEQFF.

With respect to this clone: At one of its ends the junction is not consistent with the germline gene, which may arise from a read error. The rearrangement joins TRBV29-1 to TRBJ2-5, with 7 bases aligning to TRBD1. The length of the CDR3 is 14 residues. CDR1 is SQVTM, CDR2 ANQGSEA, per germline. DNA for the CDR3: TGCAGCGGTGAAGATCAAGGGGGCGCGGGGACCCAGTACTTC. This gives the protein CSGEDQGGAGTQYF.

Written as DNA, the CDR3 is TGTGCCAGCAGTGCGTACCCGGGACTAGCGGGAGGGGAAGATACGCAGTATTTT. This gives the protein CASSAYPGLAGGEDTQYF. This rearrangement joins TRBV27 to TRBJ2-3, with 16 bases identical to TRBD2. Germline values: CDR1 MNHEY, CDR2 SMNVEV (reference sequence). The length of the CDR3 is 18 residues. The V and J ends lost 5 bases and 5 bases, in that order; junction bases with no gene match: 10.

CDR3 protein: CASSLAYASGISYEQYF. Here the CDR3 DNA reads TGTGCCAGCAGCTTAGCTTACGCTAGCGGGATCTCCTACGAGCAGTACTTC. This rearrangement joins TRBV7-2 to TRBJ2-7, with 9 positions matching TRBD2. Germline CDR1 is SGHTA and CDR2 is FQGNSA. V was clipped by 0 bases and J by 0 bases; unmatched bases: 6. CDR3 length equals 17 residues. The entire variable domain, with the rest obtained from reference TRBV7-2 and TRBJ2-7, is as follows: GAGVSQSPSNKVTEKGKDVELRCDPISGHTALYWYRQSLGQGLEFLIYFQGNSAPDKSGLPSDRFSAERTGGSVSTLTIQRTQQEDSAVYLCASSLAYASGISYEQYFGPGTRLTVT.

CDR3 protein: CASSSRGALYNEQFF. The CDR3 DNA reads TGTGCCAGCAGCTCCCGGGGAGCCCTGTACAATGAGCAGTTCTTC. The chain has TRBV7-3 and TRBJ2-1; tentative D call: TRBD2 (5 bases). CDR1 and CDR2 from the germline V gene are SGHTA and FQGTGA. This CDR3 is built from 15 residues. The V end was cut by 4 bases, the J end by 4 bases, with 14 bases between.

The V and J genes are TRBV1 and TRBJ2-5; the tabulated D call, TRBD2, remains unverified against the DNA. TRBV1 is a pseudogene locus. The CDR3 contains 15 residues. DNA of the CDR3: TGCACCAGCAGCCAAGTCCCGGGATTGGGGGAGACCCAGTACTTC. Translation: CTSSQVPGLGETQYF.